A selection of T cell receptor beta chains follows, all from one sample in a study of cytomegalovirus exposure and HLA in healthy donors. Sequencing used immunoSEQ multiplex PCR; TCRdb keeps in-frame clones, though not all of them. The sample lists about 180,000 clones, approximately 84% seen once, with 1.2% to 1.5% in the top ten. Specimen: PBMCs. The receptor set was obtained from a girl aged 5 to 17 in good health and CMV-seropositive. CDR3s include the opening cysteine and the closing phenylalanine or tryptophan. Each record gives: V gene, J gene, D gene, clone size, CDR3 DNA, CDR3 protein. D genes are given only for firm matches. Clone size appears in some rows only: once, few, many, or a class for an expanded clone.

TRBV6-6	TRBJ2-1	NA	NA	TGTGCCAGCAGTTACCGGGATGAAGTATACAATGAGCAGTTCTTC	CASSYRDEVYNEQFF
TRBV10-3	TRBJ2-5	TRBD1	NA	TGTGCCATCAGTGAACAGGGGAAACAAGAGACCCAGTACTTC	CAISEQGKQETQYF
TRBV6-5	TRBJ2-7	NA	NA	TGTGCCAGCAGCCAATCGTGGACACCCTTGAGGGAGCAGTACTTC	CASSQSWTPLREQYF
TRBV9	TRBJ2-3	NA	few	TGTGCCAGCAGCGCACTAGCACATCCTAGCACAGATACGCAGTATTTT	CASSALAHPSTDTQYF
TRBV7-9	TRBJ2-1	TRBD2	NA	TGTGCCAGCAGCAGGACTAGCGGGAGGGCCGATGAGCAGTTCTTC	CASSRTSGRADEQFF
TRBV9	TRBJ1-1	TRBD1	NA	TGTGCCAGCAATCAAGGGGGCTTAGGCACTGAAGCTTTCTTT	CASNQGGLGTEAFF
TRBV7-3	TRBJ2-3	NA	NA	TGTGCCAGCAGCTTAAGAGAGGCCTCAGATACGCAGTATTTT	CASSLREASDTQYF
TRBV27	TRBJ2-7	TRBD2	NA	TGTGCCAGCAGTCCCGCTAGCGGGACCCTCTACGAGCAGTACTTC	CASSPASGTLYEQYF
TRBV7-2	TRBJ2-7	NA	NA	TGTGCCAGCAGCTCCCCGGGAGCCAGTTACGAGCAGTACTTC	CASSSPGASYEQYF
TRBV30	TRBJ1-1	TRBD1	once	TGTGCCTGGACCCCGGGGACAGGGGGCCTTTATACTGAAGCTTTCTTT	CAWTPGTGGLYTEAFF
TRBV5-8	TRBJ2-5	TRBD2	NA	TGTGCCAGCAGGCCCACTAGCGGGGGACGGCGGGAGACCCAGTACTTC	CASRPTSGGRRETQYF
TRBV27	TRBJ2-7	NA	NA	TGTGCCGCAGGGGCGAGGCCCTACGAGCAGTACTTC	CAAGARPYEQYF
TRBV7-7	TRBJ2-7	NA	NA	TGTGCCAGCAGCCCAGCCCCCTCGGGCGAGCAGTACTTC	CASSPAPSGEQYF
TRBV6-1	TRBJ2-7	TRBD2	NA	TGTGCCAGCAGCCCTAGCGGGATCATTACCTACGAGCAGTACTTC	CASSPSGIITYEQYF
TRBV10-3	TRBJ2-1	TRBD2	NA	TGTGCCATCAGTGAACTAGCGGGAGATCCCCCGCCCAATGAGCAGTTCTTC	CAISELAGDPPPNEQFF
TRBV4-1	TRBJ2-2	NA	NA	TGCGCCAGCAGCCAACCCCAGGGGTACACCGGGGAGCTGTTTTTT	CASSQPQGYTGELFF
TRBV7-2	TRBJ1-2	TRBD1	NA	TGTGCCAGCAGATTTAGGGACAGGGGGCGTCGGAACTATGGCTACACCTTC	CASRFRDRGRRNYGYTF
TRBV5-1	TRBJ1-2	TRBD1	NA	TGCGCCAGCAGCCACCGGACAGGGGGTCTTGTCTATGGCTACACCTTC	CASSHRTGGLVYGYTF
TRBV28	TRBJ1-1	NA	NA	TGTGCCAGCAAATCCGAGTTTGAAGCTTTCTTT	CASKSEFEAFF
TRBV19	TRBJ1-5	TRBD1	NA	TGTGCCAGTAGCGATGGACAGGGGTCGAATCAGCCCCAGCATTTT	CASSDGQGSNQPQHF
TRBV7-4	TRBJ1-1	NA	few	TGTGCCAGCAGCCCCAAGGGGTCGAGCACTGAAGCTTTCTTT	CASSPKGSSTEAFF
TRBV7-8	TRBJ2-7	TRBD2	NA	TGTGCCAGCAGCACCAGGGAGGGCGACTCCTACGAGCAGTACTTC	CASSTREGDSYEQYF
TRBV7-9	TRBJ1-2	NA	NA	TGTGCCAGCAGCTTAGGGGGGGGGTTCAACTATGGCTACACCTTC	CASSLGGGFNYGYTF
TRBV2	TRBJ2-2	NA	NA	TGTGCCAGCATGGGGTTAGCGGAGAACACCGGGGAGCTGTTTTTT	CASMGLAENTGELFF
TRBV14	TRBJ2-5	TRBD2	NA	TGTGCCAGCAGCCAAGATAGCCTAGCGGGAGATGAGACCCAGTACTTC	CASSQDSLAGDETQYF
TRBV2	TRBJ2-7	TRBD2	NA	TGTGCCAGCAGGGCCCGGGAGGGCCCCCACGAGCAGTACTTC	CASRAREGPHEQYF
TRBV7-3	TRBJ2-1	NA	NA	TGTGCCAGCAGTTATGAGCTAAACAATGAGCAGTTCTTC	CASSYELNNEQFF
TRBV30	TRBJ1-5	NA	once	TGTGCCTGGAGTGTAGACTCAGCCCAGCCCCAGCATTTT	CAWSVDSAQPQHF
TRBV2	TRBJ2-5	TRBD2	few	TGTGCCAGCAGTGAACGGGTTGGGGGAGGGGAGACCCAGTACTTC	CASSERVGGGETQYF
TRBV13	TRBJ1-3	NA	NA	TGTGCCAGCAGCTTACAGGGAAACACCATATATTTT	CASSLQGNTIYF
TRBV6-5	TRBJ1-2	NA	NA	TGTGCCAGCAGGCTGCAGGGGAGTGACTATGGCTACACCTTC	CASRLQGSDYGYTF
TRBV11-3	TRBJ2-1	TRBD1	NA	TGTGCCAGCAAACAAACAGGGGGCACGAATGAGCAGTTCTTC	CASKQTGGTNEQFF
TRBV6-1	TRBJ2-7	NA	NA	TGTGCCAGCAGTGTTCCCAGGGGTCTCTACGAGCAGTACTTC	CASSVPRGLYEQYF
TRBV10-2	TRBJ2-3	NA	NA	TGCGCCAGCAGTGAGACCTACGATACGCAGTATTTT	CASSETYDTQYF
TRBV5-1	TRBJ2-3	TRBD2	once	TGCGCCAGCAGCTTCCGCTTAGCGGGAACAGATACGCAGTATTTT	CASSFRLAGTDTQYF
TRBV30	TRBJ1-2	NA	once	TGTGCCTGGAGTGCAGGGAATCCTGGCTACACCTTC	CAWSAGNPGYTF
TRBV5-6	TRBJ2-3	TRBD2	NA	TGTGCCAGCAGTATAGCGGGAGAGTTGCGTACGCAGTATTTT	CASSIAGELRTQYF
TRBV11-2	TRBJ2-1	TRBD2	NA	TGTGCCAGCAGCTTGAGTGGGAGGGCCTCCTACAATGAGCAGTTCTTC	CASSLSGRASYNEQFF
TRBV9	TRBJ2-3	TRBD1	NA	TGTGCCAGCAGCCCCCGGGACAGGTCCACAGATACGCAGTATTTT	CASSPRDRSTDTQYF
TRBV6-5	TRBJ2-3	TRBD1	NA	TGTGCCAGCAGTGGGACAGGGGCAGATACGCAGTATTTT	CASSGTGADTQYF
TRBV2	TRBJ2-1	NA	NA	TGTGCCACCGCGGCGTTAAATGAGCAGTTCTTC	CATAALNEQFF
TRBV5-1	TRBJ1-1	NA	NA	TGCGCCAGCAGCGCTAACTCAGGGGACGGCACTGAAGCTTTCTTT	CASSANSGDGTEAFF
TRBV19	TRBJ1-3	NA	once	TGTGCCAGTACTTCCCACCCCTGGAGGGGTTCTGGAAACACCATATATTTT	CASTSHPWRGSGNTIYF
TRBV29-1	TRBJ1-2	NA	NA	TGCAGCGTTGTGGACAGAGCGACTATTGGCTACACCTTC	CSVVDRATIGYTF
TRBV10-3	TRBJ2-1	TRBD2	once	TGTGCCATCAGCCCCAACATCGGCGGGAGGGCGTCCGACGAGCAGTTCTTC	CAISPNIGGRASDEQFF